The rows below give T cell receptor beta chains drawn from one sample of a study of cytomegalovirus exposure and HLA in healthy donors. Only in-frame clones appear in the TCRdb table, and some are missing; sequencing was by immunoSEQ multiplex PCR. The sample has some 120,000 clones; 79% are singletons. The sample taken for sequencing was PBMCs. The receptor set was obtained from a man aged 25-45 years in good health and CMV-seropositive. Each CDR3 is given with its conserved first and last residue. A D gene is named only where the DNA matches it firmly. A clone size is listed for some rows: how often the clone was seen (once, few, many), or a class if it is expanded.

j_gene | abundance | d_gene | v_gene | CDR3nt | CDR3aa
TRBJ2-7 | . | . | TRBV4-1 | TGCGCCAGCAGCCAACCCGACAGGCTACGGGAGCAGTACTTC | CASSQPDRLREQYF
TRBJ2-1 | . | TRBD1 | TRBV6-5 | TGTGCCAGCAGGCCACAGGGGACCAATGAGCAGTTCTTC | CASRPQGTNEQFF
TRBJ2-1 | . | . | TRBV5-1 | TGCGCCAGCAGCTTGGGGGCGGGATTCAACAATGAGCAGTTCTTC | CASSLGAGFNNEQFF
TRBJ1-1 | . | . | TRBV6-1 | TGTGCCAGCAGCATAGCAGGGTACACTGAAGCTTTCTTT | CASSIAGYTEAFF
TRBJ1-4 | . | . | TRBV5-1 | TGCGCCAGCAGCCCCGGGAGTGCAACTAATGAAAAACTGTTTTTT | CASSPGSATNEKLFF
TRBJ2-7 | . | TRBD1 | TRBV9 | TGTGCCAGCAGCGTCCGACCGGACAGGGCCTATTTCGAGCAGTACTTC | CASSVRPDRAYFEQYF
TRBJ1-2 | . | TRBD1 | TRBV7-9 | TGTGCCAGCAGCCCATACACGGACAGGGGTAGGAACTATGGCTACACCTTC | CASSPYTDRGRNYGYTF
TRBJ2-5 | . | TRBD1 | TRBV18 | TGTGCCAGCTCCCGACAGGGGGCGAGAGAGACCCAGTACTTC | CASSRQGARETQYF
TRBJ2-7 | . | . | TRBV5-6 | TGTGCCAGCAGCGCAGGGGGGTATTACGAGCAGTACTTC | CASSAGGYYEQYF
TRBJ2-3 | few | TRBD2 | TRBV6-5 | TGTGCCAGCAAGACTAGCGGGGGGCCGCCCGATACGCAGTATTTT | CASKTSGGPPDTQYF
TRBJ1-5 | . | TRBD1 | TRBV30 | TGTGCCTGGAGTACAGGGGGCGGCTATAGCAATCAGCCCCAGCATTTT | CAWSTGGGYSNQPQHF
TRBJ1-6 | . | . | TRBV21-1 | TGTGCCAGCAGCAAATTACAGATCTATAATTCACCCCTCCACTTT | CASSKLQIYNSPLHF
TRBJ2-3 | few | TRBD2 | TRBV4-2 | TGTGCCAGCAGCCAAGAGTTCCTAGCGGGGGGGTCCCGGCAGTATTTT | CASSQEFLAGGSRQYF
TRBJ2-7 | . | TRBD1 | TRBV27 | TGTGCCAGCAGTCCCTACCGACAGGGAACCTACGAGCAGTACTTC | CASSPYRQGTYEQYF
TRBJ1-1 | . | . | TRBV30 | TGTGCCTGGAGTGCAGGGGAGGAAGCTTTCTTT | CAWSAGEEAFF
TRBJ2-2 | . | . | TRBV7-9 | TGTGCCAGCAGCTTAGAAGTAGCCGGGGAGCTGTTTTTT | CASSLEVAGELFF
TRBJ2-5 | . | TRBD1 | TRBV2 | TGTGCCAGCAGCCCAAAGGACAGGGATGGAGAGACCCAGTACTTC | CASSPKDRDGETQYF
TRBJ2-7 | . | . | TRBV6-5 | TGTGCCAGCAGTTCACCGGCGGTCTACGAGCAGTACTTC | CASSSPAVYEQYF
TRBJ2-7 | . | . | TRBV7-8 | TGTGCCAGCAGACTTACGGCGGCTTCCTACGAGCAGTACTTC | CASRLTAASYEQYF
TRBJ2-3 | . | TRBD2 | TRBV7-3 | TGTGCCAGCACCACCGGGACTAGCGAGGCAGATACGCAGTATTTT | CASTTGTSEADTQYF
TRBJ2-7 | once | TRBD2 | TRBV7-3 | TGTGCCAGCAGCCAAAGCGGGGGCCTCTCCTACGAGCAGTACTTC | CASSQSGGLSYEQYF
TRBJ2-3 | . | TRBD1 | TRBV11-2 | TGTGCCAGCAGCAGGACAGGGTCCACAGGTACGCAGTATTTT | CASSRTGSTGTQYF
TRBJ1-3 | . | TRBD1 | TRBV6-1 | TGTGCCAGCAGTGAAGTCGTTTTCGGGACAGGGCGAAACACCATATATTTT | CASSEVVFGTGRNTIYF
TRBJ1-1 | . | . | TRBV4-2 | TGTGCCAGCAGCCAAGATTCGGGACTGGGTCCCGAACAGCTCGGGAACACTGAAGCTTTCTTT | CASSQDSGLGPEQLGNTEAFF
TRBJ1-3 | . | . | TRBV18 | TGTGCCAGCTCACGGGATCAGGGGTCTGGAAACACCATATATTTT | CASSRDQGSGNTIYF
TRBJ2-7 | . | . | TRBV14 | TGTGCCAGCAGCCAAGATCTTCGAGGGTTCGCCTACGAGCAGTACTTC | CASSQDLRGFAYEQYF
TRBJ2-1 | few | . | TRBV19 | TGTGCCAGTAGTACCCAACTGGGAGGATATGAGCAGTTCTTC | CASSTQLGGYEQFF
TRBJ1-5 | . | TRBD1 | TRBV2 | TGTGCCAGCAGTGGGACAGGGGGGAATCAGCCCCAGCATTTT | CASSGTGGNQPQHF
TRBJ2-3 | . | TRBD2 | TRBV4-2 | TGTGCCAGCAGCCAAGAAGGTAGCGGGGGGCCAGATACGCAGTATTTT | CASSQEGSGGPDTQYF
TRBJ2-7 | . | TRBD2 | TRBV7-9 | TGTTCCAGCAGCCTCAGGACTAGCGGGTACTACGAGCAGTACTTC | CSSSLRTSGYYEQYF
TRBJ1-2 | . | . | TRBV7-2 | TGTGCCAGCAGCTTCGGAGAGTACAATCGCTACACCTTC | CASSFGEYNRYTF
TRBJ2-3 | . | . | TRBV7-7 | TGTGCTAGCAGCTTAGGGACTGGACCAGATACGCAGTATTTT | CASSLGTGPDTQYF
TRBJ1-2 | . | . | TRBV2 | TGTGCCAGTCGCCCAAGCGGGAGGGATGGCTACACCTTC | CASRPSGRDGYTF
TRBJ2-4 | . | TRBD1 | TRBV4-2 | TGTGCCAGCAGCTTTGAGACAGGGCAAACCAAAAACATTCAGTACTTC | CASSFETGQTKNIQYF
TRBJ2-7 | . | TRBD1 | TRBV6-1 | TGTGCCAGCAGTTCCGCCGGGACAGGGGCCTACGAGCAGTACTTC | CASSSAGTGAYEQYF